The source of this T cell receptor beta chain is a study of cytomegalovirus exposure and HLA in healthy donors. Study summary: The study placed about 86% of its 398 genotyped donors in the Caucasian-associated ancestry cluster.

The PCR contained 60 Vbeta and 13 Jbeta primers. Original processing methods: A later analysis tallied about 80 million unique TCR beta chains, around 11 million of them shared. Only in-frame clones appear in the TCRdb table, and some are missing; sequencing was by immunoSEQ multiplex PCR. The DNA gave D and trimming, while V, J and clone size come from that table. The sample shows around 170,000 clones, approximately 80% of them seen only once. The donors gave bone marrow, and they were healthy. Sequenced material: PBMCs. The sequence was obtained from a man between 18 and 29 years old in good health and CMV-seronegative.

CDR3: CASSISGSTYGALHF. The CDR3 DNA reads as TGTGCCAGTAGTATATCTGGCTCAACCTACGGGGCCCTCCACTTT. The chain couples TRBV19 to TRBJ1-6; D remains ambiguous. This CDR3 is 15 amino acids long. The V end lost 2 bases, the J end lost 14 bases, and 19 bases lay between the germline ends. Germline assignment: CDR1 LNHDA and CDR2 SQIVND (reference sequence).